Listed below are T cell receptor beta chains from one sample, sequenced in a study of Ad26.COV2.S vaccination and SARS-CoV-2 variants. Measured with immunoSEQ multiplex PCR; TCRdb has only the in-frame clones, and not every one. The repertoire consists of 400,000 or so clones, with roughly nine tenths occurring once and the leading ten covering 3.5%. Sequences were derived from peripheral blood, sampled in a trial of Ad26.COV2.S vaccine versus placebo. These receptors originate from a person between 18 and 59 years old who received the Ad26.COV2.S COVID-19 vaccine or a placebo. The CDR3 runs from the conserved cysteine through the conserved F or W.

TRBJ1-1 | TRBV7-8 | CASSLHDSNTEAFF
TRBJ1-1 | TRBV5-1 | CASSFLPGHNTEAFF
TRBJ2-1 | TRBV9 | CASSLAGAHNEQFF
TRBJ2-5 | TRBV6-6 | CASSTTSGGELGTQYF
TRBJ2-5 | TRBV4-1 | CASSGYSGGAAETQYF
TRBJ2-1 | TRBV19 | CASTKALYLYNEQFF
TRBJ2-1 | TRBV4-1 | CASSQEGASPDEQFF
TRBJ2-7 | TRBV2 | CASIGTQKSSF
TRBJ2-1 | TRBV6-5 | CASSYSRSGLNEQFF
TRBJ2-1 | TRBV5-4 | CASSYGLAGAEQFF
TRBJ2-5 | TRBV5-5 | CASSLETNQETQYF
TRBJ1-5 | TRBV2 | CASSDSPGDNQPQHF
TRBJ1-1 | TRBV5-1 | CASSPAGTGGGITEAFF
TRBJ2-6 | TRBV19 | CASSPILAGGSSGANVLTF
TRBJ1-1 | TRBV6-5 | CASSPEEGLTEAFF
TRBJ2-2 | TRBV6-4 | CASRETRPGELFF
TRBJ1-3 | TRBV2 | CASSRTGTTTTSGNTIYF
TRBJ1-2 | TRBV19 | CASSITAGIGYGYTF
TRBJ1-2 | TRBV27 | CASKIQGGGGYTF
TRBJ2-5 | TRBV13 | CASSLGLSQETQYF
TRBJ2-5 | TRBV4-1 | CASSQPRDRGEAQYF
TRBJ1-2 | TRBV18 | CASSPSGGDGYTF
TRBJ2-1 | TRBV6-2/TRBV6-3 | CASSTDAFDEQFF
TRBJ1-2 | TRBV5-1 | CASSLDRTTGGYTF
TRBJ1-6 | TRBV9 | CASSARQGENSPLHF
TRBJ2-5 | TRBV30 | CAWTQNQETQYF
TRBJ1-2 | TRBV15 | CATSRTVDYGYTF
TRBJ1-1 | TRBV19 | CASSISVNTEAFF
TRBJ1-2 | TRBV7-9 | CASSSGQNYGYTF
TRBJ2-5 | TRBV6-2/TRBV6-3 | CASRPPGDATQYF
TRBJ1-1 | TRBV2 | CASSVGGRGTEAFF
TRBJ1-3 | TRBV9 | CASSPFFEGGNTIYF
TRBJ1-2 | TRBV6-1 | CASSEAPTVNYGYTF
TRBJ1-1 | TRBV18 | CASSPPGWTEAFF
TRBJ2-2 | TRBV4-2 | CASSQRSGGDTGELFF
TRBJ2-7 | TRBV2 | CASTSGGGIYEQYF
TRBJ1-6 | TRBV6-5 | CASGGTGNSPLHF
TRBJ1-2 | TRBV27 | CASSPRTVRHGYTF
TRBJ2-3 | TRBV6-5 | CASSRDRATDTQYF
TRBJ2-3 | TRBV10-1 | CASSTGTVTDTQYF
TRBJ1-4 | TRBV10-3 | CAISESGGEKLFF
TRBJ1-2 | TRBV7-9 | CASTHGTGANYGYTF
TRBJ1-2 | TRBV4-1 | CASSQDAPDRRNGYTF
TRBJ1-2 | TRBV4-2 | CASMLFTGQIQVVYGYTF
TRBJ1-5 | TRBV23-1 | CASRAPSGQDRNQPQHF
TRBJ1-5 | TRBV19 | CASSMQGQGVLGQPQHF
TRBJ2-2 | TRBV4-1 | CASSQENGVSLNTGELFF
TRBJ2-5 | TRBV10-1 | CASHPTGEETQYF
TRBJ2-3 | TRBV5-1 | CASSLEGSSQSTQYF
TRBJ2-1 | TRBV6-1 | CASSDGLSLDNEQFF
TRBJ1-1 | TRBV5-1 | CASSLGSSEAFF
TRBJ2-7 | TRBV18 | CASSPNGQPVSEQYF
TRBJ2-1 | TRBV19 | CASSGATGGHEQFF
TRBJ1-1 | TRBV4-3 | CASSQVSFTGRNTEAFF